The 17 T cell receptor beta chains presented below share a single source sample, sequenced in a study of T cells after yellow fever vaccination. Each CDR3 protein is one row after TCRdb ran MiXCR on the 5' RACE reads. The table includes around 400,000 distinct CDR3 sequences, 11% detected once. The sample in question was PBMCs, obtained on the day of the first yellow fever vaccination. Receptor source: a young man who received the YFV17D yellow fever vaccine.

The CDR3 here is CASSHQLAVVETQYF. The CDR3 region has the DNA TGTGCCAGCAGCCACCAACTAGCTGTTGTAGAGACCCAGTACTTC. The chain combines TRBV7-9 with TRBJ2-5; maybe TRBD2 (6 bases). The CDR3 has 15 residues. V gave up 5 bases and J gave up 4 bases, with 17 bases separating them. From germline, CDR1 is SEHNR and CDR2 FQNEAQ (reference sequence).

This clonotype was counted ten times or more. The rearrangement uses TRBV7-9 and TRBJ2-5, with 9 bases aligning to TRBD2. CDR1 is SEHNR, CDR2 FQNEAQ, per germline (reference sequence). V gave up 11 bases and J gave up 4 bases; unmatched junction bases: 11. This CDR3 has 14 amino acids. CDR3 protein: CALPLSGGSETQYF. The CDR3 region has the DNA TGTGCCTTGCCCCTTAGCGGGGGTTCAGAGACCCAGTACTTC. Drawing the rest from reference TRBV7-9 and TRBJ2-5, the complete variable domain is DTGVSQNPRHKITKRGQNVTFRCDPISEHNRLYWYRQTLGQGPEFLTYFQNEAQLEKSRLLSDRFSAERPKGSFSTLEIQRTEQGDSAMYLCALPLSGGSETQYFGPGTRLLVL.

This chain connects TRBV5-1 to TRBJ2-7; the D is unclear. The CDR3 sequence is 14 residues long. Trimming removed 0 bases from V and 3 bases from J, with 10 bases in between. Germline V gene data show CDR1 as SGHRS and CDR2 as YFSETQ. DNA for the CDR3: TGCGCCAGCAGCTTGGCGAGTGACGGCTACGAGCAGTACGTC. Encoded protein: CASSLASDGYEQYV.

The rearrangement uses TRBV25-1 and TRBJ1-2; maybe TRBD1 (6 bases). CDR3 size: 14 residues. Germline CDR1 is MGHDK and CDR2 is SYGVNS. The V and J ends lost 6 bases and 7 bases respectively, with 18 bases between them. The CDR3 bases are TGTGCCAGCAGCGATACCCGGGGGGCGCGTGGCTACACCTTC. This gives the protein CASSDTRGARGYTF.

This clonotype was found a few times. The V gene is TRBV5-1, the J gene TRBJ2-3; TRBD2 matches at 8 bases. This CDR3 region has 16 residues. Unmatched junction bases numbered 6, after V lost 0 bases and J lost 3 bases. In germline, CDR1 is SGHRS, CDR2 YFSETQ. CDR3 nucleotides: TGCGCCAGCAGCTTGGTGCTTAGCGGGGCAACAGATACGCAGTATTTT. Its protein is CASSLVLSGATDTQYF.

This clonotype has just a few counts. The chain combines TRBV6-2 or TRBV6-3 with TRBJ2-1; TRBD1 is a possible D gene (6 bases). CDR1 is MNHEY, CDR2 SVGEGT, per germline. The CDR3 totals 15 residues. The ends were cut back, 5 bases at V and 1 base at J, with 12 bases in the middle. As DNA, the CDR3 is TGTGCCAGCAGTGGGCAGGGGAATTCCTACAATGAGCAGTTCTTC. As protein: CASSGQGNSYNEQFF.

The table lists this clonotype with many counts. The V and J genes are TRBV7-9 and TRBJ1-1, with D possibly being TRBD1 (6 bases). V was pared by 5 bases and J by 5 bases, with 9 bases between. The CDR3 totals 12 residues. Germline loops: CDR1 SEHNR, CDR2 FQNEAQ (reference sequence). The CDR3 loop is CASSQQGTEAFF. For the CDR3, the DNA is TGTGCCAGCAGCCAACAGGGTACTGAAGCTTTCTTT. Drawing the rest from reference TRBV7-9 and TRBJ1-1, the complete variable domain is DTGVSQNPRHKITKRGQNVTFRCDPISEHNRLYWYRQTLGQGPEFLTYFQNEAQLEKSRLLSDRFSAERPKGSFSTLEIQRTEQGDSAMYLCASSQQGTEAFFGQGTRLTVV.

The rearrangement links TRBV5-1 to TRBJ2-1; 9 nucleotides line up with TRBD2. The CDR3 length is 16 residues. With 4 bases clipped from V and 8 bases from J, the junction kept 13 bases outside the gene matches. Germline V CDR1 and CDR2: SGHRS, YFSETQ. CDR3 amino acids: CASSLMTSGAGHEQFF. The DNA of the CDR3 is TGCGCCAGCAGCCTGATGACTAGCGGCGCGGGGCATGAGCAGTTCTTC.

CDR3 amino acids: CASSLNRNYGYTF. CDR3 DNA sequence: TGTGCCAGCAGTTTGAACAGGAACTATGGCTACACCTTC. This rearrangement joins TRBV28 to TRBJ1-2, with TRBD1 as a possible D gene (5 bases). Looked up from germline, CDR1 is MDHEN and CDR2 is SYDVKM. The CDR3 extends over 13 amino acids. Trimming removed 3 bases at V and 2 bases at J, with 7 bases between.

This clonotype has only a few counts. The rearrangement links TRBV12-3 or TRBV12-4 to TRBJ1-1, with no clear D. With 2 bases removed from V and 0 bases from J, the gap between germline ends came to 16 bases. This CDR3 contains 17 residues. The CDR3 loop is CASSLTALGLLNTEAFF. Here the CDR3 DNA reads TGTGCCAGCAGTTTAACGGCGCTAGGACTGCTGAACACTGAAGCTTTCTTT.

The table lists this clonotype with a few counts. In DNA, the CDR3 is TGTGCCAGCAGTGATCCGGGGCGGGATACGCAGTATTTT. Residues: CASSDPGRDTQYF. The rearrangement uses TRBV6-2 or TRBV6-3 and TRBJ2-3; D possibly matches TRBD1 or TRBD2 (5 bases each). Per the germline V gene, CDR1 is MNHEY and CDR2 is SVGEGT. Trimming cost V 5 bases and J 6 bases, with 12 bases left between them. The CDR3 covers 13 residues.

This chain connects TRBV5-4 to TRBJ2-2, with 7 positions matching TRBD2. From germline, CDR1 is SGHNT and CDR2 YYREEE (reference sequence). J gave up 5 bases and V 0 bases, and 4 bases lay outside the gene matches. The CDR3 consists of 15 residues. The CDR3: CASSLERGGTGELFF. The CDR3 nucleotides read TGTGCCAGCAGCTTGGAACGGGGAGGGACCGGGGAGCTGTTTTTT.

This clonotype was counted a few times. The rearrangement joins TRBV5-6 to TRBJ2-2, with 7 bases that match TRBD2. The CDR3 is 15 residues long. The ends lost 0 bases at V and 5 bases at J; junction bases unmatched: 4. CDR1 and CDR2 (germline): SGHDT, YYEEEE. Here the CDR3 DNA reads TGTGCCAGCAGCTTGGATCTAGCGGCGACCGGGGAGCTGTTTTTT. Translated, it gives CASSLDLAATGELFF. Using reference TRBV5-6 and TRBJ2-2 for the parts outside the CDR3, the full variable domain is DAGVTQSPTHLIKTRGQQVTLRCSPKSGHDTVSWYQQALGQGPQFIFQYYEEEERQRGNFPDRFSGHQFPNYSSELNVNALLLGDSALYLCASSLDLAATGELFFGEGSRLTVL.

This clonotype came up many times. This chain connects TRBV20-1 to TRBJ2-3, with 10 positions matching TRBD2. CDR3 length: 15 residues. The germline gives CDR1 DFQATT, CDR2 SNEGSKA (reference sequence). V lost 3 bases, J lost 6 bases, and 9 bases stayed unmatched. CDR3 in DNA: TGCAGTGCTAGTGCAGCGGGGGGGCACCTGGATACGCAGTATTTT. Its translation is CSASAAGGHLDTQYF.

The chain carries TRBV20-1 and TRBJ1-4, with 8 bases fitting TRBD1. This CDR3 region has 17 residues. The germline gives CDR1 DFQATT, CDR2 SNEGSKA (reference sequence). Unmatched junction bases numbered 13, after V lost 0 bases and J lost 7 bases. The CDR3 reads CSARDLNIRTGLEKLFF. The CDR3 nucleotides read TGCAGTGCTAGAGATCTCAATATCCGGACAGGGCTTGAAAAACTGTTTTTT.

This clonotype was counted many times. The CDR3 DNA is TGTGCCAGCAGTTTAGGGGCAAACTCTGGAAACACCATATATTTT. This encodes CASSLGANSGNTIYF. This chain uses TRBV12-3 or TRBV12-4 with TRBJ1-3, with D uncertain. V was shortened by 1 base and J by 0 bases, with 7 bases between the two germline ends. The CDR3 covers 15 residues.

This clonotype was found many times. The V call is TRBV7-2, the J call TRBJ1-1; a weak D match, TRBD1 (5 bases). In germline, CDR1 is SGHTA, CDR2 FQGNSA. There are 12 residues in the CDR3. Trimming shortened V by 8 bases and J by 11 bases, and 18 bases separated the two germline ends. CDR3 DNA: TGTGCCAGCTGGGGGGGAGGGAGGCGGGCTTTCTTT. Amino acid sequence: CASWGGGRRAFF. The complete variable domain, with remaining parts taken from reference TRBV7-2 and TRBJ1-1, reads GAGVSQSPSNKVTEKGKDVELRCDPISGHTALYWYRQSLGQGLEFLIYFQGNSAPDKSGLPSDRFSAERTGGSVSTLTIQRTQQEDSAVYLCASWGGGRRAFFGQGTRLTVV.